The 27 T cell receptor beta chains below come from one sample, sequenced in a study of blood T cell repertoires in COVID-19. Profiling relied on immunoSEQ multiplex PCR, and the TCRdb table lists in-frame clones only, not all of them. The data show 110,000 to 150,000 clones, 78% seen once. Source material: PBMCs or T cells enriched from blood (not recorded which). All receptors derive from a woman between 50 and 59 years old who had recovered from COVID-19.

V is TRBV19 and J is TRBJ1-1; D gene unclear. The CDR3 totals 15 residues. The germline V gene has CDR1 LNHDA and CDR2 SQIVND (reference sequence). Trimming removed 4 bases at V and 0 bases at J, with 12 bases between. The DNA of the CDR3 is TGTGCCAGTAGTAGTCAGTTCGCCATGAACACTGAAGCTTTCTTT. It codes for CASSSQFAMNTEAFF. The whole variable domain, filled in from reference TRBV19 and TRBJ1-1, reads DGGITQSPKYLFRKEGQNVTLSCEQNLNHDAMYWYRQDPGQGLRLIYYSQIVNDFQKGDIAEGYSVSREKKESFPLTVTSAQKNPTAFYLCASSSQFAMNTEAFFGQGTRLTVV.

The chain carries TRBV30 and TRBJ1-1; D not certain. The germline V gene encodes CDR1 GTSNPN and CDR2 SVGIG (reference sequence). The CDR3 has 16 residues. The germline V and J ends were trimmed by 2 bases and 5 bases, with 21 bases remaining between them. In nucleotides, the CDR3 is TGTGCCTGGAGTCCAATCACGTCCGGCGGGTATACTGAAGCTTTCTTT. It translates to CAWSPITSGGYTEAFF.

CDR3: CASLGGGSYNEQFF. In nucleotides, the CDR3 is TGTGCCAGCCTCGGGGGGGGCTCCTACAATGAGCAGTTCTTC. V usage is TRBV3-1 (or the pseudogene TRBV3-2) and J usage is TRBJ2-1; 8 bases fit TRBD2. The germline V gene encodes CDR1 LGHDT and CDR2 YNNKEL (reference sequence). The V gene end was trimmed by 8 bases and the J gene end by 0 bases; junction bases not matched to a gene: 3. The CDR3 covers 14 residues.

This chain uses TRBV30 with TRBJ2-3, with 8 nucleotides matching TRBD2. The CDR3 consists of 18 residues. The V segment lost 0 bases and the J segment 0 bases; nucleotides outside the gene matches: 11. Germline V gene lookup returns CDR1 GTSNPN and CDR2 SVGIG (reference sequence). The chain's CDR3 is CAWSVRWRGASSTDTQYF. The CDR3 bases are TGTGCCTGGAGTGTTCGATGGCGGGGGGCATCTAGCACAGATACGCAGTATTTT.

This chain uses TRBV4-1 with TRBJ2-5; TRBD2 might be the D (5 bases). CDR1 and CDR2 from the germline V gene are MGHRA and YSYEKL. V lost 1 base, J lost 5 bases, and 20 bases lay in between. The CDR3 is 17 amino acids. Here the CDR3 DNA reads TGCGCCAGCAGCCAAGTTCTCGACATTCAAAGAGGGGAGACCCAGTACTTC. Encoded protein: CASSQVLDIQRGETQYF.

This chain uses TRBV6-9 with TRBJ2-5; D might be TRBD2 (5 bases). The germline gives CDR1 MNHGY, CDR2 SVAAGI. The CDR3 runs 13 residues. With 4 bases removed from V and 5 bases from J, the gap between germline ends came to 11 bases. CDR3 sequence: CASSSGEHETQYF. As DNA, the CDR3 is TGTGCCAGCAGTTCTGGGGAGCATGAGACCCAGTACTTC.

This chain connects TRBV7-8 to TRBJ2-1, with a weak D call TRBD1 (5 bases). V lost 1 base and J lost 5, with 12 bases in between. Germline CDR1 is SGHVS and CDR2 is FQNEAQ. The CDR3 has 15 amino acids. The CDR3 reads CASSLGTPQDNEQFF. The CDR3 DNA reads TGTGCCAGCAGCTTAGGGACACCACAGGACAATGAGCAGTTCTTC.

V and J are TRBV30 and TRBJ1-1; unclear D gene. With 0 bases removed from V and 8 bases from J, the gap between germline ends came to 13 bases. The germline V gene has CDR1 GTSNPN and CDR2 SVGIG (reference sequence). The CDR3 runs to 13 residues. For the CDR3, the DNA is TGTGCCTGGAGTGTGTTGTTTAACGGGGAAGCTTTCTTT. Translation gives CAWSVLFNGEAFF.

The chain is built from TRBV5-1 and TRBJ1-1, with D possibly matching TRBD1 (5 bases). The CDR3 runs 15 residues. Germline V gene data show CDR1 as SGHRS and CDR2 as YFSETQ. V was cut by 2 bases and J by 1 base, with 12 bases left in between. The CDR3 protein is CASSFMGGPNTEAFF. The DNA for the CDR3 is TGCGCCAGCAGCTTTATGGGGGGTCCGAACACTGAAGCTTTCTTT.

V and J are TRBV30 and TRBJ1-1, with TRBD1 matching over 10 bases. The V and J ends lost 4 bases and 4 bases, in that order; junction bases with no gene match: 24. CDR3 length: 20 amino acids. Germline-derived CDR1 and CDR2 are GTSNPN and SVGIG (reference sequence). The chain's CDR3 is CAWTPWDRGRDDWMGTEAFF. CDR3 in DNA: TGTGCCTGGACCCCCTGGGACAGGGGAAGGGACGATTGGATGGGCACTGAAGCTTTCTTT.

V usage is TRBV27 and J usage is TRBJ1-6; D remains unclear. V was shortened by 5 bases and J by 8 bases, with 16 bases between the two germline ends. This CDR3 has 15 residues. Germline V gives CDR1 MNHEY, CDR2 SMNVEV (reference sequence). The CDR3 sequence is CASSPIASPYSPLHF. The CDR3 region has the DNA TGTGCCAGCAGTCCTATTGCAAGCCCGTATTCACCCCTCCACTTT.

This rearrangement joins TRBV7-9 to TRBJ1-2, with TRBD1 matching over 7 bases. Germline V lookup: CDR1 SEHNR, CDR2 FQNEAQ (reference sequence). The junction had 6 bases not matched to a gene; V was cut back by 5 bases and J by 6 bases. This CDR3 is 13 amino acids long. DNA for the CDR3: TGTGCCAGCAGCGTGACAGGGAAGGATGGCTACACCTTC. Encoded protein: CASSVTGKDGYTF.

The V and J genes are TRBV30 and TRBJ2-3; 10 bases are a match to TRBD2. V trimming: 1 base; J trimming: 2 bases; junction bases outside the gene matches: 3. The CDR3 is 15 amino acids. Germline V lookup: CDR1 GTSNPN, CDR2 SVGIG (reference sequence). The CDR3 nucleotides are TGTGCCTGGAGTGGAGCGGGGGGGTTCACAGATACGCAGTATTTT. Translated, it gives CAWSGAGGFTDTQYF.

The CDR3 is CASSGYYGYTF. The CDR3 nucleotides are TGTGCCAGCAGTGGCTACTATGGCTACACCTTC. This chain links TRBV28 with TRBJ1-2; D is undetermined. This CDR3 is 11 amino acids long. V lost 5 bases, J lost 3 bases, and 4 bases lay in between. Germline-derived CDR1 and CDR2 are MDHEN and SYDVKM.

The rearrangement uses TRBV11-2 and TRBJ1-1; unclear D gene. Per germline, CDR1 SGHAT and CDR2 FQNNGV. The CDR3 covers 11 residues. V gave up 4 bases and J gave up 8 bases, with 8 bases separating them. CDR3 region: CASSSFVEAFF. The DNA for the CDR3 is TGTGCCAGCAGCTCTTTCGTCGAAGCTTTCTTT. The full variable domain, rest sourced from reference TRBV11-2 and TRBJ1-1, is EAGVAQSPRYKIIEKRQSVAFWCNPISGHATLYWYQQILGQGPKLLIQFQNNGVVDDSQLPKDRFSAERLKGVDSTLKIQPAKLEDSAVYLCASSSFVEAFFGQGTRLTVV.

The chain is built from TRBV10-3 and TRBJ2-7; 10 bases are shared with TRBD1. Trimming removed 8 bases from V and 5 bases from J; junction bases left unmatched: 3. This CDR3 contains 12 residues. Looked up from germline, CDR1 is ENHRY and CDR2 is SYGVKD. Here the CDR3 reads CAIGQGGHEQYV. CDR3 in DNA: TGTGCCATCGGACAGGGGGGCCACGAGCAGTACGTC.

CDR3 in DNA: TGTGCCAGCAGTGAAGTACGGAGAGAGACCCAGTACTTC. This gives the protein CASSEVRRETQYF. The genes are TRBV6-1 and TRBJ2-5; D not certain. Trimming stripped 1 base from V and 4 bases from J, with 7 bases between. The germline V gene has CDR1 MNHNS and CDR2 SASEGT. This CDR3 is 13 amino acids long.

The V call is TRBV9, the J call TRBJ2-1; the match to TRBD2 covers 7 bases. The germline CDR1 and CDR2 sequences are SGDLS and YYNGEE. V was clipped by 0 bases and J by 3 bases; unmatched bases: 6. This CDR3 has 16 amino acids. The CDR3 region is CASSVGAAGIYNEQFF. The CDR3 region has the DNA TGTGCCAGCAGCGTAGGGGCAGCGGGGATCTACAATGAGCAGTTCTTC.

The chain employs TRBV30 and TRBJ2-7, with 8 bases fitting TRBD1. Germline V CDR1 and CDR2: GTSNPN, SVGIG (reference sequence). CDR3 length equals 14 residues. V lost 2 bases to trimming and J lost 5 bases; unmatched junction nucleotides: 8. DNA for the CDR3: TGTGCCTGGAGTCATAGGACAGGGTGGAACGAGCAGTACTTC. Its protein is CAWSHRTGWNEQYF.

This chain connects TRBV5-4 to TRBJ2-5, with 10 bases aligning to TRBD2. With V trimmed by 0 bases and J by 7 bases, 12 bases remained unmatched. The CDR3 consists of 17 residues. Germline V gives CDR1 SGHNT, CDR2 YYREEE (reference sequence). In DNA, the CDR3 is TGTGCCAGCAGCTTGGGTGGGAAGCGGGGGGGAGCGGGGACCCAGTACTTC. The encoded protein is CASSLGGKRGGAGTQYF.

The chain couples TRBV19 to TRBJ2-6; TRBD1 aligns across 7 bases. The CDR3 totals 15 residues. With 11 bases clipped from V and 0 bases from J, the junction kept 7 bases outside the gene matches. Germline CDR1 is LNHDA and CDR2 is SQIVND (reference sequence). The CDR3 region is CASGQHNSGANVLTF. In DNA form, the CDR3 reads TGTGCCTCGGGACAGCATAACTCTGGGGCCAACGTCCTGACTTTC. Drawing the rest from reference TRBV19 and TRBJ2-6, the complete variable domain is DGGITQSPKYLFRKEGQNVTLSCEQNLNHDAMYWYRQDPGQGLRLIYYSQIVNDFQKGDIAEGYSVSREKKESFPLTVTSAQKNPTAFYLCASGQHNSGANVLTFGAGSRLTVL.

Points on this clone: One end of the junction varies from germline; a read error may be responsible. The rearrangement joins TRBV10-3 to TRBJ1-1, with unresolved D. The CDR3 runs 12 residues. The germline V gene encodes CDR1 ENHRY and CDR2 SYGVKD. CDR3 nucleotides: TGTGCCATCAGTGAGTCGGGCGGACTATCCTGGTTC. It yields the protein CAISESGGLSWF.

J is TRBJ1-2 and V is TRBV18; 9 nucleotides align to TRBD1. After removal of 2 bases from V and 9 bases from J, the junction contained 7 bases not matched to a gene. CDR1 is KGHSH, CDR2 LQKENI, per germline. The CDR3 extends over 14 amino acids. The CDR3 here is CASSPGQGMARYTF. The CDR3 DNA reads TGTGCCAGCTCACCAGGACAGGGGATGGCTCGCTACACCTTC. Looking up the rest from reference TRBV18 and TRBJ1-2 gives the full variable domain: NAGVMQNPRHLVRRRGQEARLRCSPMKGHSHVYWYRQLPEEGLKFMVYLQKENIIDESGMPKERFSAEFPKEGPSILRIQQVVRGDSAAYFCASSPGQGMARYTFGSGTRLTVV.

The chain recombines TRBV10-2 with TRBJ1-2; tentative D call: TRBD1 (5 bases). Germline lookup yields CDR1 WSHSY and CDR2 SAAADI. Trimming cost V 3 bases and J 5 bases, with 10 bases left between them. The CDR3 spans 13 residues. For the CDR3, the DNA is TGCGCCAGCAGTGAAAGGACACATTATGGCTACACCTTC. It encodes CASSERTHYGYTF.

The chain employs TRBV6-5 and TRBJ2-7; 9 bases match TRBD1. CDR1 is MNHEY and CDR2 is SVGAGI in the germline V gene. V gave up 10 bases and J gave up 3 bases; unmatched junction bases: 13. The CDR3 is 15 residues long. The CDR3, as DNA: TGTGCCATAACCCGATGGACAGGGGAGGTCTACGAGCAGTACTTC. Translating it yields CAITRWTGEVYEQYF.

The chain joins TRBV5-1 to TRBJ2-5; weak D call: TRBD1 (6 bases). Between the trimmed V and J ends, which lost 4 bases and 1 base, there was a span of 14 bases. Germline loops: CDR1 SGHRS, CDR2 YFSETQ. The CDR3 has 15 amino acids. CDR3 sequence: CASSIYGQFQETQYF. DNA of the CDR3: TGCGCCAGCAGCATTTATGGACAGTTCCAAGAGACCCAGTACTTC.

The chain employs TRBV5-1 and TRBJ1-1; the D gene is possibly TRBD1 (5 bases). Germline CDR1 SGHRS, CDR2 YFSETQ. Deletions cut 0 bases from V and 3 bases from J, with 12 bases between. This CDR3 is 15 amino acids long. CDR3 loop: CASSLVGGTDTEAFF. The CDR3 bases are TGCGCCAGCAGCTTGGTTGGGGGGACGGACACTGAAGCTTTCTTT. The full variable domain, rest sourced from reference TRBV5-1 and TRBJ1-1, is KAGVTQTPRYLIKTRGQQVTLSCSPISGHRSVSWYQQTPGQGLQFLFEYFSETQRNKGNFPGRFSGRQFSNSRSEMNVSTLELGDSALYLCASSLVGGTDTEAFFGQGTRLTVV.